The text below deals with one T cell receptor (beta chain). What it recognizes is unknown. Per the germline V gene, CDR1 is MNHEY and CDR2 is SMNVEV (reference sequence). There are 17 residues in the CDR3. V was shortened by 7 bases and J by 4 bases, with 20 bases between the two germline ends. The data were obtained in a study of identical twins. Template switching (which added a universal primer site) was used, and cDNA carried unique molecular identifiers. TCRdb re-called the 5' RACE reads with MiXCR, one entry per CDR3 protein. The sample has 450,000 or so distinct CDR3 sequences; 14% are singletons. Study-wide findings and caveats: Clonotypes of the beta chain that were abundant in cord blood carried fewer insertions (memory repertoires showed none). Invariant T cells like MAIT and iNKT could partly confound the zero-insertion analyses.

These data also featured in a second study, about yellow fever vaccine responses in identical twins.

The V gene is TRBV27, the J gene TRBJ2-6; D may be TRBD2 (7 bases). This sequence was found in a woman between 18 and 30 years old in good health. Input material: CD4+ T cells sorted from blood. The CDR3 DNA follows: TGTGCCAGCACCACAGCGGCGGGGGCCTCGGGGGCCAACGTCCTGACTTTC. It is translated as CASTTAAGASGANVLTF.